This TCR beta chain was sequenced for a study of blood T cell repertoires in COVID-19. Looking at the study overall: PBMCs, B-cell-depleted T cells, or T cells provided the cDNA or gDNA that made up the material.

This table comes from immunoSEQ multiplex PCR, and its TCRdb copy is limited to in-frame clones, with some not included. The sample has around 290,000 clones; roughly nine tenths are singletons. The CDR3 is 15 residues long. CDR1 is SGHAT and CDR2 is FQNNGV in the germline V gene. V shed 5 bases and J shed 3 bases, with 14 bases lying between them. A Seattle source enrolled patients during active infection and followed them longitudinally. Sequenced material: peripheral blood. The sequence derives from a woman in her thirties with COVID-19, enrolled during active disease. The rearrangement joins TRBV11-2 to TRBJ2-1; tentative D call: TRBD2 (5 bases). This CDR3 reads CASSVTRSFYNEQFF. The CDR3 DNA sequence: TGTGCCAGCAGCGTAACTAGATCCTTCTACAATGAGCAGTTCTTC.